This paragraph reports one T cell receptor beta chain. This specimen belongs to a study of shared clonotypes between healthy human individuals. Each donor was a Caucasian adult residing in Nashville, Tennessee. Original handling: ImmunoSEQ output lacked quality scores and full-length reads, limiting matched filtering. Using immunoSEQ multiplex PCR, the repertoire was profiled, and TCRdb retains in-frame clones only, with some absent. Clone size and V and J calls were adopted from that table, with D and trimming inferred from the DNA. The table has some 2.4 million clones, approximately 93% seen once; the top ten hold approximately 0.36%. CDR3 length: 14 residues. V was cut by 8 bases and J by 1 base, with 11 bases left in between. CDR1 KGHSH and CDR2 LQKENI come from the germline V gene.

Sequencing was done on a sample of naive CD4+ T cells from PBMCs. Subset: CD45RA+ positively selected. The sequence came from a man between 18 and 35 years old in good health. Some clones in this sample may be carry-over from other donors' samples. The chain joins TRBV18 to TRBJ2-2; D is unclear. CDR3 DNA: TGTGCCAGCGAGGAATCTAGGAACACCGGGGAGCTGTTTTTT. As protein: CASEESRNTGELFF.